This T cell receptor (beta chain) stems from a study of blood T cells in healthy people across ages. A J-beta primer mix and a sample-barcoded 5' primer were used in a second PCR of about 6 to 12 cycles. Every molecule of cDNA carried a tag from a template-switch adaptor with 12 random nucleotides. TCRdb reanalysed the 5' RACE reads using MiXCR and keeps one entry per CDR3 protein. The sample consists of approximately 690,000 distinct CDR3 sequences, roughly two fifths of them appearing once. This clonotype appeared a few times. Sequenced: blood. The sequence was obtained from a man older than 75 in good health.

CDR3: CASSLGGGLSNQPQHF. The CDR3 nucleotides read TGTGCCAGCAGCCTAGGTGGGGGGCTAAGCAATCAGCCCCAGCATTTT. The J gene is TRBJ1-5, the V gene TRBV7-2; D perhaps matches TRBD1 (6 bases). Germline lookup yields CDR1 SGHTA and CDR2 FQGNSA. V was clipped by 5 bases and J by 1 base, with 15 bases between them. CDR3 size: 16 residues.